Below, one T cell receptor beta chain is given with its context. The sample originates from a study of blood T cell repertoires in COVID-19. Whole-study context: Italy, Spain and the United States were the sources of the convalescent and acute COVID-19 samples. Sources were T cells, B-cell-depleted T cells, or PBMCs; the material itself was cDNA or gDNA.

A Seattle source enrolled patients during active infection and followed them longitudinally. The CDR3 covers 17 residues. Germline CDR1 is SGHNT and CDR2 is YYREEE (reference sequence). V was clipped by 4 bases and J by 4 bases, with 24 bases between them. Authors' methods: The assay estimated nucleated cells by amplifying reference gene primers. Clones were sequenced by immunoSEQ multiplex PCR, and TCRdb holds only the in-frame ones, with some missing. From that table come the V and J calls and clone size; the DNA was used to work out D and trimming. This table has 300,000 to 350,000 clones, roughly 87% appearing once.

The sample was peripheral blood. The V call is TRBV5-4, the J call TRBJ2-7; D may be TRBD2 (5 bases). The source is a man in his thirties or forties with COVID-19, enrolled during active disease. The CDR3 sequence: CASSRPQQPLAGYEQYF. CDR3 bases: TGTGCCAGCAGCCGCCCCCAGCAGCCCCTGGCGGGTTACGAGCAGTACTTC.